This TCR beta chain stems from a study of T cell responses to AZD1222 COVID-19 vaccine. V dropped 10 bases and J dropped 1 base, with 16 bases sitting between them. CDR3 size: 14 residues. CDR1 is MNHNY, CDR2 SVGAGI, per germline (reference sequence). Sequenced by immunoSEQ multiplex PCR; TCRdb stores in-frame clones only, minus some. This sample lists about 140,000 clones; its ten largest clones have about 2.2%. Study results and caveats: Spike-specific TCR breadth and depth grew following two AZD1222 doses.

For this clone: Its antigen is currently unknown.

The chain joins TRBV6-6 to TRBJ1-1; D is unclear. The sequence was obtained from an adult in good health. Sequencing input: peripheral blood. The CDR3 reads CATDDGFGNTEAFF. CDR3 sequence (DNA): TGTGCCACAGACGATGGTTTTGGGAACACTGAAGCTTTCTTT.